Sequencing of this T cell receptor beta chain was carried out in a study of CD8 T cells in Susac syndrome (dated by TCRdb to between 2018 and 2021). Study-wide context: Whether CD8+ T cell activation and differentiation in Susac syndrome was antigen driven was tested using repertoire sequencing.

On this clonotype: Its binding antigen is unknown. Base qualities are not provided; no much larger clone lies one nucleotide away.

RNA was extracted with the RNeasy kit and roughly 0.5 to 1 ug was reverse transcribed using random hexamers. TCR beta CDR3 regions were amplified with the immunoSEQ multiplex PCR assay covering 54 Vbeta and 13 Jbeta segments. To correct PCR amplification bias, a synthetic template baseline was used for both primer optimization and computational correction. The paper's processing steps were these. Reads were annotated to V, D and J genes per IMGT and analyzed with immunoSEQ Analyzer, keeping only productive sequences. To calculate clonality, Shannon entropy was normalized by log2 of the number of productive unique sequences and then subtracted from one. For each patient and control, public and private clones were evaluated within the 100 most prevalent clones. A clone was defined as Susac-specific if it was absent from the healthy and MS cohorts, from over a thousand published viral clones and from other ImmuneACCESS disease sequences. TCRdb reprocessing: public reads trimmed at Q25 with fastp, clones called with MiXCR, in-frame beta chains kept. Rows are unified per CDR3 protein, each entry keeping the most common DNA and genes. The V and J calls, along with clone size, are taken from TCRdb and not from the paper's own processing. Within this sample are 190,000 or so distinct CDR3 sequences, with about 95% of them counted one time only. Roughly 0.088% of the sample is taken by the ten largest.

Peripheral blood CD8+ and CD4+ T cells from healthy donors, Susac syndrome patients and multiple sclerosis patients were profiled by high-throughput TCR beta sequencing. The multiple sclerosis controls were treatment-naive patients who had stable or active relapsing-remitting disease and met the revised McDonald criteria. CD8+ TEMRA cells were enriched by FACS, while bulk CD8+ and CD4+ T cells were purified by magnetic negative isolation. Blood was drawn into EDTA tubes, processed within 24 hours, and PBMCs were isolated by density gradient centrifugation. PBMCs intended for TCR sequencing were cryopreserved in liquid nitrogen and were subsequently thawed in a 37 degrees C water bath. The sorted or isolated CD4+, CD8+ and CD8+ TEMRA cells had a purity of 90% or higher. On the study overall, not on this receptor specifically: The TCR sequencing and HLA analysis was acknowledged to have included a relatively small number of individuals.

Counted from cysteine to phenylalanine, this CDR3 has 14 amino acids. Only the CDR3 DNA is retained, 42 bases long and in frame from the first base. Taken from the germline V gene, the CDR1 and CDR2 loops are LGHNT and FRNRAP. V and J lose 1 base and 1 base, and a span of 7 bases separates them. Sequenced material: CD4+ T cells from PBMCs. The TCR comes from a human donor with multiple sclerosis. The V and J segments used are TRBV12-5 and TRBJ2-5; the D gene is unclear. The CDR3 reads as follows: CASGLGVSQETQYF. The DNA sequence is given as TGTGCTAGTGGTTTGGGCGTCAGCCAAGAGACCCAGTACTTC. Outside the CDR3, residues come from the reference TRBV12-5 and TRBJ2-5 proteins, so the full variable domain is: DARVTQTPRHKVTEMGQEVTMRCQPILGHNTVFWYRQTMMQGLELLAYFRNRAPLDDSGMPKDRFSAEMPDATLATLKIQPSEPRDSAVYFCASGLGVSQETQYFGPGTRLLVL.